Shown below are 27 T cell receptor beta chains from a single sample sequenced in a study of spatial heterogeneity in lung cancer. This sample's time point: blood at routine non-recurrence follow-up after resection. In each case, whole RNA from tumor, nontumor lung or frozen PBMC was sequenced unsorted. From the 5' RACE reads, TCRdb called clonotypes with MiXCR, one entry per CDR3 protein. There are some 120,000 distinct CDR3 sequences in the sample; 10% to 15% occur only once, and around 17% lies in the top ten. The source material was PBMCs, sampled at follow-up. Receptors originate from a male donor with early-stage non-small cell lung cancer.

There are many counts of this clonotype. The chain joins TRBV5-5 to TRBJ2-5; D is perhaps TRBD1 (6 bases). The CDR3 contains 12 residues. The V gene's germline CDR1 is SGHKS and CDR2 YYEKEE (reference sequence). V gave up 5 bases and J gave up 2 bases, with 7 bases separating them. The CDR3 reads CASRQGQETQYF. The CDR3 DNA reads as TGTGCCAGCAGACAGGGACAAGAGACCCAGTACTTC.

There are many counts of this clonotype. The chain joins TRBV5-1 to TRBJ1-6; TRBD1 might be the D (5 bases). Germline V gene lookup returns CDR1 SGHRS and CDR2 YFSETQ. The CDR3 consists of 14 residues. The germline V and J ends were trimmed by 4 bases and 8 bases, with 13 bases remaining between them. This CDR3 is CASSGAGSDSPLHF. The CDR3 nucleotides are TGCGCCAGCAGCGGCGCAGGGAGCGATTCACCCCTCCACTTT.

This clonotype has at least ten counts. The rearrangement joins TRBV6-2 or TRBV6-3 to TRBJ2-1, with 10 bases identical to TRBD1. The CDR3 runs 15 residues. V shed 5 bases, J shed 5 bases, and the junction held 6 bases outside the gene matches. Germline CDR1 MNHEY, CDR2 SVGEGT. CDR3 nucleotide sequence: TGTGCCAGCAGTCCCCTCGACAGGGGGCACAATGAGCAGTTCTTC. Protein sequence: CASSPLDRGHNEQFF.

This clonotype was observed a few times. This chain links TRBV9 with TRBJ2-1; possibly TRBD1 or TRBD2 for D (5 bases each). The germline gives CDR1 SGDLS, CDR2 YYNGEE. The CDR3 runs 15 residues. The V and J ends lost 4 bases and 0 bases respectively, with 11 bases between them. The CDR3 DNA reads as TGTGCCAGCAGCCCGGGACCCCACTCCTACAATGAGCAGTTCTTC. It translates to CASSPGPHSYNEQFF.

The CDR3 loop is CASSLGLSQETQYF. Written as DNA, the CDR3 is TGTGCCAGCAGCCTGGGCCTTAGCCAAGAGACCCAGTACTTC. This chain connects TRBV12-3 or TRBV12-4 to TRBJ2-5, with D hard to call. The CDR3 runs to 14 residues. V was cut by 6 bases and J by 1 base, with 12 bases left in between.

At least ten counts were recorded for this clonotype. The chain uses TRBV12-3 or TRBV12-4 and TRBJ1-6; D possibly corresponds to TRBD1 (5 bases). V lost 5 bases to trimming and J lost 9 bases, with 17 bases between them. The CDR3 runs to 15 residues. This CDR3 reads CASSRDRTMGSPLHF. As DNA, the CDR3 is TGTGCCAGCAGTCGGGACCGGACCATGGGTTCACCCCTCCACTTT.

The chain carries TRBV7-9 and TRBJ1-1; weak D call: TRBD1 (5 bases). Germline CDR1 SEHNR, CDR2 FQNEAQ (reference sequence). Trimming removed 3 bases at V and 1 base at J, with 9 bases between. The CDR3 is 14 residues long. This CDR3 is CASSLGGKNTEAFF. The CDR3 nucleotides read TGTGCCAGCAGCTTGGGGGGGAAGAACACTGAAGCTTTCTTT.

This chain joins TRBV5-1 and TRBJ1-4; maybe TRBD1 (5 bases). Germline values: CDR1 SGHRS, CDR2 YFSETQ. The CDR3 length is 15 residues. With 4 bases removed from V and 4 bases from J, the gap between germline ends came to 14 bases. The DNA for the CDR3 is TGCGCCAGCAGCCCTCTGGGACGGCTTAATGAAAAACTGTTTTTT. Translated, it gives CASSPLGRLNEKLFF.

Of note for this clonotype: The junction and the germline gene differ at one end; a read error may be behind it. The J gene is TRBJ2-5, the V gene TRBV7-7; 14 bases are a match to TRBD2. This CDR3 has 16 amino acids. CDR1 and CDR2 from the germline V gene are SSHAT and FNYEAQ (reference sequence). The CDR3 bases are TGTGCTAGCAGCCAGGGACTAGCGGGGGACCAAGAGACCCAGTACTTC. Protein sequence: CASSQGLAGDQETQYF.

J is TRBJ1-1 and V is TRBV6-2 or TRBV6-3; TRBD1 might be the D (6 bases). In germline, CDR1 is MNHEY, CDR2 SVGEGT. This CDR3 comprises 17 residues. Trimming stripped 2 bases from V and 0 bases from J, with 16 bases between. For the CDR3, the DNA is TGTGCCAGCAGTTACAGGGCTGGGGACAAAATGAACACTGAAGCTTTCTTT. It yields the protein CASSYRAGDKMNTEAFF.

In this sample, this clonotype turned up a few times. The chain links TRBV10-3 to TRBJ2-2, with D maybe TRBD2 (5 bases). The CDR3 is 15 residues long. Trimming removed 8 bases at V and 3 bases at J, with 16 bases between. The V gene's germline CDR1 is ENHRY and CDR2 SYGVKD. The CDR3 sequence: CAIRREGADTGELFF. In nucleotides, the CDR3 is TGTGCCATCCGTCGTGAGGGAGCGGACACCGGGGAGCTGTTTTTT.

This chain connects TRBV11-1 to TRBJ2-1, with TRBD2 matching 7 bases. This CDR3 comprises 15 residues. Trimming cost V 5 bases and J 6 bases; bases outside gene matches: 10. Per the germline V gene, CDR1 is SGHAT and CDR2 is FQDESV (reference sequence). The CDR3 reads CASSPVRGRGNEQFF. CDR3 in DNA: TGTGCCAGCAGCCCTGTCCGAGGGAGGGGCAATGAGCAGTTCTTC.

This clonotype was seen ten or more times. The rearrangement uses TRBV28 and TRBJ1-1, with D possibly being TRBD1 (5 bases). Germline CDR1 MDHEN, CDR2 SYDVKM. The CDR3 totals 14 residues. V lost 6 bases, J lost 6 bases, and 17 bases lay in between. This CDR3 is CASRRVGGKAEAFF. The CDR3 DNA reads as TGTGCCAGCAGGCGCGTGGGGGGAAAAGCTGAAGCTTTCTTT.

The rearrangement joins TRBV5-6 to TRBJ2-7, with D possibly matching TRBD1 (6 bases). Trimming left V 0 bases short and J 2 bases short, with 9 bases between. The germline V gene encodes CDR1 SGHDT and CDR2 YYEEEE. This CDR3 is 14 amino acids long. The CDR3 bases are TGTGCCAGCAGCTTGGAGGCAGGGGCCTACGAGCAGTACTTC. Its translation: CASSLEAGAYEQYF. Looking up the rest from reference TRBV5-6 and TRBJ2-7 gives the full variable domain: DAGVTQSPTHLIKTRGQQVTLRCSPKSGHDTVSWYQQALGQGPQFIFQYYEEEERQRGNFPDRFSGHQFPNYSSELNVNALLLGDSALYLCASSLEAGAYEQYFGPGTRLTVT.

This clonotype was seen ten or more times. This chain connects TRBV5-1 to TRBJ2-5; tentative D call: TRBD2 (6 bases). The CDR3 spans 13 residues. V was cut by 4 bases and J by 0 bases, with 7 bases left in between. Germline V gene sequence: CDR1 SGHRS, CDR2 YFSETQ. CDR3 loop: CASSGGNQETQYF. In DNA, the CDR3 is TGCGCCAGCAGCGGCGGGAACCAAGAGACCCAGTACTTC.

This clonotype was seen more than once but under ten times. The genes are TRBV20-1 and TRBJ2-1; 10 bases are shared with TRBD2. The CDR3 is 17 residues long. Germline V lookup: CDR1 DFQATT, CDR2 SNEGSKA (reference sequence). Trimming removed 0 bases from V and 9 bases from J; junction bases left unmatched: 14. This CDR3 reads CSARDRFRTSGGSEQFF. CDR3 nucleotide sequence: TGCAGTGCTAGAGATCGGTTTAGGACTAGCGGCGGAAGTGAGCAGTTCTTC.

This clonotype was observed many times. J is TRBJ1-5 and V is TRBV28; D perhaps matches TRBD1 (5 bases). V lost 7 bases, J lost 6 bases, and 13 bases lay in between. The germline gives CDR1 MDHEN, CDR2 SYDVKM. The length of the CDR3 is 13 residues. The CDR3 protein is CASTGGLGQPQHF. CDR3 nucleotides: TGTGCCAGCACGGGGGGACTCGGTCAGCCCCAGCATTTT.

This clonotype was observed at least ten times. This chain joins TRBV7-8 and TRBJ2-1; a weak D match, TRBD1 (5 bases). The germline V gene has CDR1 SGHVS and CDR2 FQNEAQ. The V end lost 3 bases, the J end lost 4 bases, and 13 bases lay between the germline ends. The CDR3 has 15 amino acids. The CDR3, as DNA: TGTGCCAGCAGCTTCAGCGTAGGGGTGTACAATGAGCAGTTCTTC. It specifies CASSFSVGVYNEQFF.

This clonotype was counted ten times or more. The chain employs TRBV7-2 and TRBJ1-1, with D possibly matching TRBD1 (5 bases). V shed 5 bases and J shed 5 bases, with 18 bases lying between them. Germline loops: CDR1 SGHTA, CDR2 FQGNSA. The CDR3 is 15 amino acids. For the CDR3, the DNA is TGTGCCAGCAGCCTACAAGGCCGGTCAGGGACTGAAGCTTTCTTT. Its translation: CASSLQGRSGTEAFF. Using reference TRBV7-2 and TRBJ1-1 for the parts outside the CDR3, the full variable domain is GAGVSQSPSNKVTEKGKDVELRCDPISGHTALYWYRQSLGQGLEFLIYFQGNSAPDKSGLPSDRFSAERTGGSVSTLTIQRTQQEDSAVYLCASSLQGRSGTEAFFGQGTRLTVV.

The J gene is TRBJ2-1, the V gene TRBV28, with a possible D match to TRBD2 (6 bases). The CDR3 has 15 amino acids. Germline V gives CDR1 MDHEN, CDR2 SYDVKM. V dropped 6 bases and J dropped 0 bases, with 12 bases sitting between them. The CDR3 is CASSPGVYSYNEQFF. The CDR3, as DNA: TGTGCCAGCAGCCCGGGGGTTTACTCCTACAATGAGCAGTTCTTC. The full variable domain, with the rest looked up from reference TRBV28 and TRBJ2-1, is DVKVTQSSRYLVKRTGEKVFLECVQDMDHENMFWYRQDPGLGLRLIYFSYDVKMKEKGDIPEGYSVSREKKERFSLILESASTNQTSMYLCASSPGVYSYNEQFFGPGTRLTVL.

The gene calls are TRBV7-2 and TRBJ1-4; D call uncertain. CDR3 length: 15 amino acids. The germline V gene has CDR1 SGHTA and CDR2 FQGNSA. Trimming took 5 bases from V and 0 from J, leaving 10 bases between them. The CDR3 loop reads CASSPTRATNEKLFF. Here the CDR3 DNA reads TGTGCCAGCAGCCCGACCCGAGCAACTAATGAAAAACTGTTTTTT.

In this sample, this clonotype turned up many times. The rearrangement links TRBV29-1 to TRBJ1-3, with no clear D. CDR1 and CDR2 from the germline V gene are SQVTM and ANQGSEA. V was clipped by 3 bases and J by 4 bases, with 4 bases between them. This CDR3 region has 11 residues. CDR3 sequence reads: CSVERGNTIYF. The CDR3 DNA reads TGCAGCGTTGAGAGGGGAAACACCATATATTTT. Full variable domain (remainder filled in from reference TRBV29-1 and TRBJ1-3): SAVISQKPSRDICQRGTSLTIQCQVDSQVTMMFWYRQQPGQSLTLIATANQGSEATYESGFVIDKFPISRPNLTFSTLTVSNMSPEDSSIYLCSVERGNTIYFGEGSWLTVV.

This clonotype has a count of ten or more. The rearrangement links TRBV18 to TRBJ1-4, with D maybe TRBD1 (6 bases). The V end lost 1 base, the J end lost 8 bases, and 26 bases lay between the germline ends. The CDR3 totals 19 residues. The germline CDR1 and CDR2 sequences are KGHSH and LQKENI. The CDR3 sequence: CASSPRSNRVTTSSEKLFF. CDR3 DNA: TGTGCCAGCTCACCACGGAGCAACAGGGTAACGACGAGCAGCGAAAAACTGTTTTTT.

The chain combines TRBV18 with TRBJ1-2; no firm D call. Germline V gene sequence: CDR1 KGHSH, CDR2 LQKENI. The CDR3 covers 15 residues. V lost 3 bases to trimming and J lost 3 bases, with 14 bases between them. The CDR3: CASSPGPEAHYGYTF. The CDR3 DNA follows: TGTGCCAGCTCACCGGGTCCTGAGGCGCACTATGGCTACACCTTC.

This clonotype has at least ten counts. The V call is TRBV21-1, the J call TRBJ2-3; TRBD1, the table's D call, lacks a check against the DNA. TRBV21-1 is recorded as a pseudogene. The CDR3 length is 13 residues. CDR3 sequence: CASRGPRTDTQYF. The CDR3 DNA reads TGTGCCAGTAGGGGACCTCGCACAGATACGCAGTATTTT.

The rearrangement links TRBV6-5 to TRBJ2-4; no definite D call. The CDR3 contains 16 residues. The V gene's germline CDR1 is MNHEY and CDR2 SVGAGI. Trimming cost V 2 bases and J 0 bases, with 11 bases left between them. Written as DNA, the CDR3 is TGTGCCAGCAGTTACGGGCTAGTCCAAGCCAAAAACATTCAGTACTTC. Residues: CASSYGLVQAKNIQYF.

At least ten counts were recorded for this clonotype. This chain links TRBV29-1 with TRBJ2-7; 9 bases fit TRBD1. Trimming removed 6 bases from V and 2 bases from J; junction bases left unmatched: 5. Germline loops: CDR1 SQVTM, CDR2 ANQGSEA. This CDR3 spans 13 amino acids. CDR3 nucleotide sequence: TGCAGCGTACCGGGACAGGGACCCTACGAGCAGTACTTC. Amino acids: CSVPGQGPYEQYF.